This T cell receptor beta chain was recorded in a study of blood T cell repertoires in COVID-19. In the study overall: Samples taken during acute and convalescent COVID-19 were collected in the United States, Italy and Spain. Sources were T cells, B-cell-depleted T cells, or PBMCs; the material itself was cDNA or gDNA.

Per the original data handling: Estimation of nucleated cell counts relied on the amplification of reference gene primers. Produced via immunoSEQ multiplex PCR; TCRdb's table is partial and in-frame only. That table furnishes V, J and clone size, whereas the DNA furnished D and trimming. Of 250,000 to 300,000 clones listed, about 82% are singletons. This CDR3 region has 15 residues. With 5 bases removed from V and 9 bases from J, the gap between germline ends came to 20 bases. CDR1 is MNHEY, CDR2 SVGAGI, per germline. This clone showed up just once. The chain uses TRBV6-5 and TRBJ1-3; D remains unclear. The source of this sequence is a man in his fifties or sixties with active or convalescent COVID-19. The sample consisted of peripheral blood. As DNA, the CDR3 is TGTGCCAGCAGTCGCCGACCTCTGGGAGGACTCACCATATATTTT. Protein product: CASSRRPLGGLTIYF.